The entry below gives a single T cell receptor beta chain sequence along with its context. Its antigen is not identified. This entry comes from a study of identical twins. Whole-study findings and limits: Sequences that were out-of-frame, alpha and twin-shared displayed an excess of low generation probability. Beta clonotypes that were abundant in cord blood contained fewer insertions, a pattern absent from memory repertoires.

MiXCR was run by TCRdb on the 5' RACE reads, yielding one entry per CDR3 protein. The table records 1.5 million to 2 million distinct CDR3 sequences, about 32% of them present only once. The V end lost 2 bases, the J end lost 4 bases, and 14 bases lay between the germline ends. Germline V gives CDR1 MNHNS, CDR2 SASEGT. This CDR3 contains 15 residues. The chain uses TRBV6-1 and TRBJ1-2, with unresolved D. Sequenced input: cord blood. The clonotype comes from a newborn girl in good health. CDR3 protein: CASSEMARTAYGYTF. The CDR3 coding sequence is TGTGCCAGCAGTGAAATGGCCAGAACAGCCTATGGCTACACCTTC.